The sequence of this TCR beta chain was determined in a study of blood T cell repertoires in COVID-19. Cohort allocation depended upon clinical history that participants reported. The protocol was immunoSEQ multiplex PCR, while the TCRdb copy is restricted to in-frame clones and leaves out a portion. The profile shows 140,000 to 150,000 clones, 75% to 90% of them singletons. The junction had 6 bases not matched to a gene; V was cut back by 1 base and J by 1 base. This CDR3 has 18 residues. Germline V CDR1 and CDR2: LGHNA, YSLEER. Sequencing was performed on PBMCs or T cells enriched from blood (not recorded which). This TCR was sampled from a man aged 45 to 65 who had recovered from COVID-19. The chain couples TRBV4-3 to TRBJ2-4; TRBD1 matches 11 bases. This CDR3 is CASSQGTGGAEAKNIQYF. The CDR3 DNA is TGCGCCAGCAGCCAAGGGACAGGGGGCGCGGAGGCCAAAAACATTCAGTACTTC.